The T cell receptor (beta chain) under discussion was sequenced for a study of neurological immune-mediated disorders. This clonotype was found many times. One entry per CDR3 protein results from TCRdb running MiXCR on the 5' RACE reads. Seen here are approximately 38,000 distinct CDR3 sequences, 11% observed once, and the top ten hold approximately 4.1%. The germline gives CDR1 DFQATT, CDR2 SNEGSKA (reference sequence). The V end was cut by 5 bases, the J end by 0 bases, with 16 bases between. The CDR3 runs to 15 residues. This TCR was sampled from a woman aged 25 to 39 with HTLV-1-associated myelopathy (HAM/TSP). Sequencing was carried out using CD4+ T cells from blood. This chain links TRBV20-1 with TRBJ1-1, with D maybe TRBD1 (6 bases). The CDR3 region has the DNA TGCAGTGCTTATGCCCCCACAGGGATGAACACTGAAGCTTTCTTT. Translation gives CSAYAPTGMNTEAFF.